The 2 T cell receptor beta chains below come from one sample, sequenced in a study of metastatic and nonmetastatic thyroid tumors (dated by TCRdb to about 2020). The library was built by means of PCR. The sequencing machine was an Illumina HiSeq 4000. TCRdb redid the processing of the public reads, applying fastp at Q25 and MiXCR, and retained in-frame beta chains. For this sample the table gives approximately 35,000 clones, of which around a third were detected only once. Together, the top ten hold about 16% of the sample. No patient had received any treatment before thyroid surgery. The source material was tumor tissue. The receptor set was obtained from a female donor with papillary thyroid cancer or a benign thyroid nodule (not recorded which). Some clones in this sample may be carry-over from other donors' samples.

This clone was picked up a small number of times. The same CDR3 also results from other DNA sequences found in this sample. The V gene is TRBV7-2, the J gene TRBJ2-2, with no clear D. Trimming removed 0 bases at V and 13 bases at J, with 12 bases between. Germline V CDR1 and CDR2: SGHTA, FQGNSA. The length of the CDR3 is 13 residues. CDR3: CASSLAPSGWLFF. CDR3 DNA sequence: TGTGCCAGCAGCTTAGCGCCATCCGGGTGGCTGTTTTTT. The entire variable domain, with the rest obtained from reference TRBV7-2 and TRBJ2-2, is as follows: GAGVSQSPSNKVTEKGKDVELRCDPISGHTALYWYRQSLGQGLEFLIYFQGNSAPDKSGLPSDRFSAERTGGSVSTLTIQRTQQEDSAVYLCASSLAPSGWLFFGEGSRLTVL.

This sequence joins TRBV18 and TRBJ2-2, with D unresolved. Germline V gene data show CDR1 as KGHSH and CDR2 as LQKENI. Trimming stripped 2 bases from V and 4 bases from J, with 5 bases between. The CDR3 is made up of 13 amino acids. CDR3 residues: CASSPYGTGELFF. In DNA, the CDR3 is TGTGCCAGCTCACCATATGGCACCGGGGAGCTGTTTTTT.